A selection of T cell receptor beta chains follows, all from one sample in a study of shared clonotypes between healthy human individuals. Clones were read by immunoSEQ multiplex PCR, and TCRdb kept only the in-frame ones, dropping some. The sample yields approximately 2.4 million clones, approximately 94% seen once. The sequenced material came from naive CD4+ T cells sorted from blood. These receptors were taken from a man aged 18 to 30 in good health. Each CDR3 is given with its conserved first and last residue. Fields, in order: D gene, J gene, clone size, V gene, CDR3 DNA, CDR3 protein. The D gene is left open where the match is weak. Clone size is not always given. Where it is, it says once, few, many or a class for expanded clones.

>TRBD1|TRBJ1-2|-|TRBV23-1
TGCGCCAGCAGGGGGGGACAGGGGTTTGGCTACACCTTC
CASRGGQGFGYTF
>-|TRBJ2-7|-|TRBV5-4
TGTGCCAGCAGCTTGGGAGGCGGGGCAGCCTCCTACGAGCAGTACTTC
CASSLGGGAASYEQYF
>TRBD1|TRBJ2-7|-|TRBV6-5
TGTGCCAGCAGTTATGGACAGGGCGGATTCGAGCAGTACTTC
CASSYGQGGFEQYF
>-|TRBJ1-2|few|TRBV2
TGTGCCAGCAGTGAGAAACCTTTCTCGGGGGGCTACACCTTC
CASSEKPFSGGYTF
>TRBD2|TRBJ2-3|once|TRBV5-1
TGCGCCAGCAGCTTGGAAGCGGGGAACACAGATACGCAGTATTTT
CASSLEAGNTDTQYF
>-|TRBJ1-2|-|TRBV2
TGTGCCAGCAGTGAAGGACCAGGGTATGGCTACACCTTC
CASSEGPGYGYTF
>-|TRBJ2-1|once|TRBV7-8
TGTGCCAGCAGCCCCTTGGGTGCGGGATCGGCCTACAATGAGCAGTTCTTC
CASSPLGAGSAYNEQFF
>-|TRBJ2-7|-|TRBV20-1
TGCAGTGCTAACCGGGCGATGGAGCAGTACTTC
CSANRAMEQYF
>-|TRBJ1-2|-|TRBV30
TGTGCCTGGAGGAGGGGGATTAGTCACGCGGCTAACTATGGCTACACCTTC
CAWRRGISHAANYGYTF
>-|TRBJ2-1|-|TRBV11-2
TGTGCCAGCAGCTTAGTAAGGAATGAGCAGTTCTTC
CASSLVRNEQFF
>TRBD1|TRBJ1-1|-|TRBV5-1
TGCGCCAGCAGCTTGGGACGGGGACAGCTTAACACTGAAGCTTTCTTT
CASSLGRGQLNTEAFF
>-|TRBJ1-2|-|TRBV19
TGTGCCAGTAGTAGGCAGGACGGGGGTAACTATGGCTACACCTTC
CASSRQDGGNYGYTF
>-|TRBJ2-7|once|TRBV7-7
TGTGCTAGCAGCTTATCCCCAGGGTCCTACGAGCAGTACTTC
CASSLSPGSYEQYF
>-|TRBJ2-3|-|TRBV18
TGTGCCAGCTCACCACCGGGGGCGAATACGCAGTATTTT
CASSPPGANTQYF
>-|TRBJ2-5|-|TRBV30
TGTGCCTGGAGTGGAGGAACCGGGGAGACCCAGTACTTC
CAWSGGTGETQYF
>-|TRBJ2-7|-|TRBV6-5
TGTGCCAGCAGTCGCGCCCACCAGGGCGGCGAGCAGTACTTC
CASSRAHQGGEQYF
>-|TRBJ1-3|-|TRBV28
TGTGCCAGCAGCTCCGGGACACCCTCTGGAAACACCATATATTTT
CASSSGTPSGNTIYF
>-|TRBJ1-1|-|TRBV15
TGTGCCACCAGCAGAGCCTTACAGAACACTGAAGCTTTCTTT
CATSRALQNTEAFF
>-|TRBJ2-3|-|TRBV12-5
TGTGCTAGTGGCTTGGGACATGGAGTACCAGATACGCAGTATTTT
CASGLGHGVPDTQYF
>-|TRBJ2-7|-|TRBV13
TGTGCCAGCAGCTTAAGGGGAAAGACAGTGTACGAGCAGTACTTC
CASSLRGKTVYEQYF
>TRBD2|TRBJ2-1|-|TRBV10-3
TGTGCCATCAGGGTCGCTAGCGGAGACCCGAAGTTCTTC
CAIRVASGDPKFF
>-|TRBJ2-2|-|TRBV28
TGTGCCAGCGCTTCCTCGCTGGGGCAATTTGGGAACACCGGGGAGCTGTTTTTT
CASASSLGQFGNTGELFF
>-|TRBJ2-7|few|TRBV7-8
TGTGCCAGCAGCTTGACCCCGGGGGGCGCGTCCTCCTCCTACGAGCAGTACTTC
CASSLTPGGASSSYEQYF
>TRBD2|TRBJ2-7|-|TRBV4-2
TGTGCCAGCAGCCATCAAAGCGGGAGGACCTACGAGCAGTACTTC
CASSHQSGRTYEQYF
>-|TRBJ2-7|-|TRBV20-1
TGCAGTCCTACTTCTACGGGGGAGCAGTACTTC
CSPTSTGEQYF
>TRBD1|TRBJ1-4|-|TRBV2
TGTGCCAGCAGAGAGGACAGGGGGCTGTTTTTT
CASREDRGLFF
>-|TRBJ1-1|-|TRBV5-1
TGCGCCAGCAGCTTGCTAGCAGGGGCGCATCATGTGAACACTGAAGCTTTCTTT
CASSLLAGAHHVNTEAFF
>-|TRBJ1-2|-|TRBV2
TGTGCCAGCAGTGCGGGGAGGGGAAACTATGGCTACACCTTC
CASSAGRGNYGYTF
>TRBD2|TRBJ2-1|-|TRBV7-2
TGTGCCAGCAGCCCTAGCGGGAGGTGGAATGAGCAGTTCTTC
CASSPSGRWNEQFF
>-|TRBJ2-5|-|TRBV20-1
TGCAGTGCCCTGACCGGGGAGACCCAGTACTTC
CSALTGETQYF
>TRBD1|TRBJ1-5|-|TRBV5-6
TGTGCCAGCAGCCCCGACAGGGGAAGGGGCAATCAGCCCCAGCATTTT
CASSPDRGRGNQPQHF
>-|TRBJ1-5|-|TRBV10-3
TGTGCCATCAGTGACATCTGGACGGGGAGCAATCAGCCCCAGCATTTT
CAISDIWTGSNQPQHF
>TRBD2|TRBJ2-5|-|TRBV19
TGTGCCAGTAGTTTTAGCGGGAGTATGGAGACCCAGTACTTC
CASSFSGSMETQYF
>-|TRBJ1-5|-|TRBV19
TGTGCCACGAAAAACGGGGGAGATCAGCCCCAGCATTTT
CATKNGGDQPQHF
>-|TRBJ1-2|-|TRBV6-5
-
CASNGRVGTGATF
>-|TRBJ1-5|-|TRBV6-5
TGTGCCAGCGGCACAGGGCCCTATCAGCCCCAGCATTTT
CASGTGPYQPQHF
>-|TRBJ1-6|-|TRBV6-5
TGTGCCAGCAGTTACTCGGGGGCTGGTTCACCCCTCCACTTT
CASSYSGAGSPLHF
>TRBD1|TRBJ2-1|-|TRBV28
TGTGCCAGCAGTTCCGGACAGGGGCTTGAGCAGTTCTTC
CASSSGQGLEQFF
>TRBD2|TRBJ2-1|-|TRBV27
TGTGCCAGCAGTTCAAGCTCGGGGGGGTTCGCCTACAATGAGCAGTTCTTC
CASSSSSGGFAYNEQFF
>-|TRBJ2-7|-|TRBV10-3
TGTGCCATCAGGACCTCGACAGTTAGCTCCTACGAGCAGTACTTC
CAIRTSTVSSYEQYF
>-|TRBJ1-2|-|TRBV29-1
TGCAGCGTTCAGGAACAGACGGCCTATGGCTACACCTTC
CSVQEQTAYGYTF
>-|TRBJ1-1|-|TRBV2
TGTGCCAGCAGGGGAACGGGGGTGGAGGCTGAAGCTTTCTTT
CASRGTGVEAEAFF